This T cell receptor (beta chain) was profiled in a study of shared clonotypes between healthy human individuals. Study background: CD4 naive and memory got three plates each, CD8 naive two, CD8 memory one. Study-wide points: Clonotype sharing across several donors was observed for around 5% of naive CD4 clonotypes.

Clones were sequenced by immunoSEQ multiplex PCR, and TCRdb holds only the in-frame ones, with some missing. The profile shows hundreds of thousands of clones, roughly 94% of them singletons. CD45RO-negative, CCR7-positively selected cells formed the naive CD8 fraction, excluding terminally differentiated effector memory CD45RA+ cells. Remarks on this clone: Its antigen is not known.

After removal of 1 base from V and 6 bases from J, the junction contained 5 bases not matched to a gene. The germline V gene has CDR1 MDHEN and CDR2 SYDVKM. The CDR3 totals 17 residues. The TCR comes from a man in his thirties or forties in good health. Material for sequencing was naive CD8+ T cells sorted from blood. This rearrangement joins TRBV28 to TRBJ2-1; TRBD2 agrees at 14 bases. CDR3 region: CASSLYPTSGRGNEQFF. In nucleotides, the CDR3 is TGTGCCAGCAGTTTATACCCGACTAGCGGGAGGGGCAATGAGCAGTTCTTC.